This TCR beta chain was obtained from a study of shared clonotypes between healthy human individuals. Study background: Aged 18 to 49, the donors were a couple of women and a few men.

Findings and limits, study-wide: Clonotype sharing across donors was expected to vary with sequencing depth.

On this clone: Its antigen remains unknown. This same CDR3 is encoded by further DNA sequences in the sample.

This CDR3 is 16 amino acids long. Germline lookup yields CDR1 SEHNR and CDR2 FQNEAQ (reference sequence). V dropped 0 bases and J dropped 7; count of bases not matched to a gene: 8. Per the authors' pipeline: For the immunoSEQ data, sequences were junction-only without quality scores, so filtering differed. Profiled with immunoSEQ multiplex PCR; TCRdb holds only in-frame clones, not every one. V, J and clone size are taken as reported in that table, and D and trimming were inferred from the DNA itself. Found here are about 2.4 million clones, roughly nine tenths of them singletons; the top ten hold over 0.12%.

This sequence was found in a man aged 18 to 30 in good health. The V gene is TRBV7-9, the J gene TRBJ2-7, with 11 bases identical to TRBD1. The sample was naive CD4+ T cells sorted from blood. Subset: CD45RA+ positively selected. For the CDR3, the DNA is TGTGCCAGCAGCTTAGCAGGGACAGGGGGATCTGGAGAGCAGTACTTC. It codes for CASSLAGTGGSGEQYF.